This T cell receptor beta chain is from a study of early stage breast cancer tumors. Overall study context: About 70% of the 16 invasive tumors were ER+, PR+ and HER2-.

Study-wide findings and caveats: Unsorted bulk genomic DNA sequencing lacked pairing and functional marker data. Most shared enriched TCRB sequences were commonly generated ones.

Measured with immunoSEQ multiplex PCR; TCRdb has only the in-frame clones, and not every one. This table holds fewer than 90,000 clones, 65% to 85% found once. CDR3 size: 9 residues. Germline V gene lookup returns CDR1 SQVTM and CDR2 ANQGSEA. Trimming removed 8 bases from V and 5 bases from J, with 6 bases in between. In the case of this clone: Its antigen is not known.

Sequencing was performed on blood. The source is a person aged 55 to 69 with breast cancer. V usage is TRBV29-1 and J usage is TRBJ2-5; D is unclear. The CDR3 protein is CSHLETQYF. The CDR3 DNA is TGCAGCCACCTGGAGACCCAGTACTTC.